Presented here are 3 T cell receptor beta chains from one specimen sequenced in a study of blood T cell repertoires in COVID-19. Data came from immunoSEQ multiplex PCR; TCRdb stores just in-frame clones and leaves some out. The sample records 300,000 to 400,000 clones, 85% to 90% being singletons. The sample consisted of peripheral blood. The receptors here all came from an older woman with COVID-19, enrolled during active disease.

The V gene is TRBV12-5, the J gene TRBJ2-1; maybe TRBD2 (5 bases). CDR1 is LGHNT, CDR2 FRNRAP, per germline. The CDR3 covers 16 residues. The V gene lost 2 bases and the J gene lost 5 bases, with 16 bases spanning the gap. CDR3 sequence (DNA): TGTGCTAGTGGTTTGAGTACTCGGGATCCGAACAATGAGCAGTTCTTC. Translating gives CASGLSTRDPNNEQFF.

This clone was picked up a small number of times. The J gene is TRBJ2-2, the V gene TRBV5-1, with 16 bases aligning to TRBD2. CDR1 is SGHRS, CDR2 YFSETQ, per germline. The CDR3 loop spans 19 amino acids. J was trimmed by 3 bases and V by 5 bases; bases with no gene match: 10. As DNA, the CDR3 is TGCGCCAGCAGTCGGCCCGGGACTAGCGGGGGGGCGGACACCGGGGAGCTGTTTTTT. It encodes CASSRPGTSGGADTGELFF.

V and J are TRBV5-1 and TRBJ2-2; D is unclear. CDR3 size: 14 residues. Trimming took 4 bases from V and 1 from J, leaving 8 bases between them. Looked up from germline, CDR1 is SGHRS and CDR2 is YFSETQ. CDR3: CASSPQVNTGELFF. In nucleotides, the CDR3 is TGCGCCAGCAGCCCGCAGGTGAACACCGGGGAGCTGTTTTTT.